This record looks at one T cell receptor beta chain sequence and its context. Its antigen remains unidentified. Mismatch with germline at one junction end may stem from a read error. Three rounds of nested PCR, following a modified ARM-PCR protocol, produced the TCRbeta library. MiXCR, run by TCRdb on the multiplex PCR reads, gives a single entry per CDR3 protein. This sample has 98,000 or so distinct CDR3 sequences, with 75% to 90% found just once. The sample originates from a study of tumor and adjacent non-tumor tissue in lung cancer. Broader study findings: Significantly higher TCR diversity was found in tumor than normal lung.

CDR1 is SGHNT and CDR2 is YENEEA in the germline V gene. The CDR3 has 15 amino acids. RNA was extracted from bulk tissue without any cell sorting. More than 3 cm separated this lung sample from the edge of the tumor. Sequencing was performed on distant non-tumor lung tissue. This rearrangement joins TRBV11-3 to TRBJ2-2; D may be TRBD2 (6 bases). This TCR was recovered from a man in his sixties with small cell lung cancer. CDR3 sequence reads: CASSYGSGGTGEQLF. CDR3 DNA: TGTGCCAGCAGCTACGGTAGCGGAGGGACCGGGGAGCAGTTGTTT. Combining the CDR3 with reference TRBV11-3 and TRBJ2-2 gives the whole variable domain EAGVVQSPRYKIIEKKQPVAFWCNPISGHNTLYWYLQNLGQGPELLIRYENEEAVDDSQLPKDRFSAERLKGVDSTLKIQPAELGDSAVYLCASSYGSGGTGEQLFGEGSRLTVL.